The subject of this entry is one T cell receptor beta chain. This clonotype has more than one count but fewer than ten. Its antigen is not yet known. No much larger clonotype is one base removed from it; base qualities were not supplied. The sample belongs to a study of response to subunit inactivated influenza vaccine (dated 2018 in TCRdb). Regarding the study in general: Deep quantitative T cell receptor repertoire profiling was used in the study to track responses to a trivalent subunit inactivated influenza vaccine.

Library preparation was by RT-PCR. Sequencer: Illumina HiSeq 2500. Using fastp trimming at Q25 and MiXCR clonotype assembly, TCRdb reanalyzed the public sequencing data and kept in-frame beta chains. Entries are consolidated by CDR3 protein sequence, retaining the most common genes and DNA. The sample table shows hundreds of thousands of distinct CDR3 sequences, and over 20% are seen once. The ten largest clones capture under 13% of the sample. Including the terminal cysteine and phenylalanine, the CDR3 comprises 14 residues. CDR3 DNA is the only sequence kept; it has 42 bases, read in frame from the first base. Trimming removed 7 bases from V and 4 bases from J, leaving 14 bases between the germline ends. Results and caveats for the whole study, not just this receptor: It was suggested by the authors that each seasonal influenza vaccination may recruit only a limited number of new T cells.

The chain is encoded by TRBV12-3 or TRBV12-4 joined to TRBJ1-3; possibly the D gene is TRBD1, per 5 matching bases. The receptor's source is a man between 50 and 69 years old who received an inactivated influenza vaccine. Donor details come from another sample of the same person, matched by shared clones. The sequences come from PBMCs from blood, collected 21 months after vaccination. The nucleotides are TGTGCCAGCACCGTAGGGGCGAGGGGAAACACCATATATTTT. The resulting protein is CASTVGARGNTIYF.